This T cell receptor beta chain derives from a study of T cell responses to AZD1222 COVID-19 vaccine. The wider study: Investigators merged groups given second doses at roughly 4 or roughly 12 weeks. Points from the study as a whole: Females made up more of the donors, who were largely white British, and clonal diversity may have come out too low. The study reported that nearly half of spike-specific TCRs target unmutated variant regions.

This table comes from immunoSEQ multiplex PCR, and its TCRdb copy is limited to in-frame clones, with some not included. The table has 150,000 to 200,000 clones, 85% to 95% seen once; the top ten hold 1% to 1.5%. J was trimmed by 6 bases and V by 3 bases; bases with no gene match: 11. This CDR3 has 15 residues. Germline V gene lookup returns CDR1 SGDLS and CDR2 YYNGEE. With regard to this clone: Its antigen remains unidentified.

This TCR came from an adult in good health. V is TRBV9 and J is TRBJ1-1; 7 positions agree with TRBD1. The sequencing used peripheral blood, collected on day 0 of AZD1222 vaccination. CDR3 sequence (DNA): TGTGCCAGCAGCGCCCCCCAGGGGGGGGATCCTGAAGCTTTCTTT. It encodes CASSAPQGGDPEAFF.